This T cell receptor beta chain was sequenced in a study of T cells in Graves' hyperthyroidism and ophthalmopathy. Whole-study results and caveats: Ophthalmopathy was predicted by the model a median of approximately six months ahead of onset.

The CDR3 regions of TCR beta were amplified from RNA transcripts. In the first-round RT-PCR of the TCR CDR3, the HTBI primer set was used. TCRdb processed the multiplex PCR reads anew with MiXCR; each CDR3 protein has one entry. Of about half a million distinct CDR3 sequences in the sample, approximately 25% are singletons; the top ten hold about 11%. V dropped 1 base and J dropped 2 bases, with 14 bases sitting between them. The germline V gene encodes CDR1 SGHAT and CDR2 FQNNGV. The CDR3 length is 16 residues. With duration under 3 months, ophthalmopathy was active: Clinical Activity Score at least 3, NOSPECS at least 4. Exclusion of a patient resulted from uncontrolled infection, other autoimmune disease, pregnancy or lactation. Thyroid ultrasound, orbital computed tomography, clinical symptoms, and serum thyroxine and TRAb underpinned diagnoses. On this clonotype itself: Antigen: not known.

Input material: blood. The receptor's source is a woman in her 30s with Graves' ophthalmopathy. The chain carries TRBV11-2 and TRBJ2-5; perhaps TRBD1 as D (5 bases). The chain's CDR3 is CASSLALRTLQETQYF. The CDR3 bases are TGTGCCAGCAGCTTAGCACTCAGGACATTACAAGAGACCCAGTACTTC.